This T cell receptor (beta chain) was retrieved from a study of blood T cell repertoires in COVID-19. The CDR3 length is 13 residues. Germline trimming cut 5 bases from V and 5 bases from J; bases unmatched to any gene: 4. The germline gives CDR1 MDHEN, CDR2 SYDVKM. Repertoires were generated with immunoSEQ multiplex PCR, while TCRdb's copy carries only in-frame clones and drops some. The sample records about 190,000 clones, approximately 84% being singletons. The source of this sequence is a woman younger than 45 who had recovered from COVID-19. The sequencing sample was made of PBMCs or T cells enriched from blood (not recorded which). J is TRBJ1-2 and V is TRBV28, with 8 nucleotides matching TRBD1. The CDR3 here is CASSVDREYGYTF. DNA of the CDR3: TGTGCCAGCAGTGTGGACAGGGAGTATGGCTACACCTTC.